This T cell receptor beta chain emerged from a study of CD8 T cells in ankylosing spondylitis. Study conclusions and caveats: Several highly homologous variants made up a TCR beta motif, and this motif appeared characteristic of ankylosing spondylitis blood. Researchers report that disease-linked clones proved CD8+ and relatively rare in peripheral blood.

This clonotype was picked up a small number of times. Its target is not known. TCRdb itself ran the 5' RACE reads through MiXCR, one entry per CDR3 protein. This sample yields almost 400,000 distinct CDR3 sequences, of which 20% to 25% are seen a single time; 16% belongs to the top ten. Germline assignment: CDR1 KGHSH and CDR2 LQKENI. Trimming pared 3 bases from V and 8 bases from J, leaving 11 bases between. CDR3 length: 12 residues. The TCR was taken from a male donor with ankylosing spondylitis. The sequenced sample consisted of blood, either unsorted or a sorted T cell fraction (not recorded which). The chain links TRBV18 to TRBJ2-7, with unresolved D. The CDR3 nucleotides are TGTGCCAGCTCACCGGCTCCGGCTCAGCAGTACTTC. Protein: CASSPAPAQQYF.